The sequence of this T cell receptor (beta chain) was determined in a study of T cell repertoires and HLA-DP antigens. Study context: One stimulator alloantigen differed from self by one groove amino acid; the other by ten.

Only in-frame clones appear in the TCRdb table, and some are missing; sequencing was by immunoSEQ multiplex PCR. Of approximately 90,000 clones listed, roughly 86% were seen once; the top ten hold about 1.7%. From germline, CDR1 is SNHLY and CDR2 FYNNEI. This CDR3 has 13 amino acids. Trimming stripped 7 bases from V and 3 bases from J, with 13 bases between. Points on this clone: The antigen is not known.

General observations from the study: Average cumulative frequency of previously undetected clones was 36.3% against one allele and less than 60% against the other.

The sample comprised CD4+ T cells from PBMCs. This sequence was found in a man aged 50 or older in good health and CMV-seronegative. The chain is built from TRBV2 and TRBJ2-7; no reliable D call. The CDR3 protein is CASTSRSRYEQYF. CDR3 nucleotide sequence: TGTGCCAGCACCTCGAGGTCCCGCTACGAGCAGTACTTC.